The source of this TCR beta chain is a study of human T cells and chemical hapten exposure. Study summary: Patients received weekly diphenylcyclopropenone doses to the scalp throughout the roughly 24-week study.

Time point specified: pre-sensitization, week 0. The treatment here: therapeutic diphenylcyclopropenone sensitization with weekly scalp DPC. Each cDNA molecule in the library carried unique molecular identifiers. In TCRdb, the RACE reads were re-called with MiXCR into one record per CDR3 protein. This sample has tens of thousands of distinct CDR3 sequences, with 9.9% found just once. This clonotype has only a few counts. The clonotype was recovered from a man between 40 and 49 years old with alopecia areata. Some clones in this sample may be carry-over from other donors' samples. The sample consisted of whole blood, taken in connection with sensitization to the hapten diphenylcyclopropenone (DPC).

This CDR3 reads CASSLQGARNNEQFF. CDR3 coding DNA: TGTGCCAGCAGCCTTCAGGGGGCAAGAAACAATGAGCAGTTCTTC. The rearrangement joins TRBV7-3 to TRBJ2-1; 8 nucleotides agree with TRBD1. Germline V gene lookup returns CDR1 SGHTA and CDR2 FQGTGA. The CDR3 is made up of 15 amino acids. J lost 5 bases, V lost 5 bases, and 8 bases had no gene match. Drawing the rest from reference TRBV7-3 and TRBJ2-1, the complete variable domain is GAGVSQTPSNKVTEKGKYVELRCDPISGHTALYWYRQSLGQGPEFLIYFQGTGAADDSGLPNDRFFAVRPEGSVSTLKIQRTERGDSAVYLCASSLQGARNNEQFFGPGTRLTVL.